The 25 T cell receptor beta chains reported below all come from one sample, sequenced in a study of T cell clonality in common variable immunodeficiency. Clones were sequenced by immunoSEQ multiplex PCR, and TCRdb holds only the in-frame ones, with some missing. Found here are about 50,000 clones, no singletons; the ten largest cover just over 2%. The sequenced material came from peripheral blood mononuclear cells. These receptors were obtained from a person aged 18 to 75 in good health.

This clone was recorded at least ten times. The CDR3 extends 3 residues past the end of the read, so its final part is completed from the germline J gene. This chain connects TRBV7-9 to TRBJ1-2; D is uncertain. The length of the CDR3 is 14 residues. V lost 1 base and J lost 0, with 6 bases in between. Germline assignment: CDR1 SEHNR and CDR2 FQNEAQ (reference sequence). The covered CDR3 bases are TGTGCCAGCAGCTTAGGCCGGGCTAACTATGGC. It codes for CASSLGRANYG. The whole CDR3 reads CASSLGRANYGYTF. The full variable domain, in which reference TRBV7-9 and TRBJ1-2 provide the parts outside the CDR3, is DTGVSQNPRHKITKRGQNVTFRCDPISEHNRLYWYRQTLGQGPEFLTYFQNEAQLEKSRLLSDRFSAERPKGSFSTLEIQRTEQGDSAMYLCASSLGRANYGYTFGSGTRLTVV.

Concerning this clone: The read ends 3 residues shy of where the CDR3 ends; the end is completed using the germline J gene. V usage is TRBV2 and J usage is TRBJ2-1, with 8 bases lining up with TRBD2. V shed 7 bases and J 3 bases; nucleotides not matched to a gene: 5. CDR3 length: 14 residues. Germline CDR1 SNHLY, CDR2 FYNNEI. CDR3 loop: CASNSGTSYNEQFF. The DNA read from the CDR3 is TGTGCCAGCAACTCCGGGACTAGCTACAATGAG. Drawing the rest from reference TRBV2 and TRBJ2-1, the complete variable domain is EPEVTQTPSHQVTQMGQEVILRCVPISNHLYFYWYRQILGQKVEFLVSFYNNEISEKSEIFDDQFSVERPDGSNFTLKIRSTKLEDSAMYFCASNSGTSYNEQFFGPGTRLTVL.

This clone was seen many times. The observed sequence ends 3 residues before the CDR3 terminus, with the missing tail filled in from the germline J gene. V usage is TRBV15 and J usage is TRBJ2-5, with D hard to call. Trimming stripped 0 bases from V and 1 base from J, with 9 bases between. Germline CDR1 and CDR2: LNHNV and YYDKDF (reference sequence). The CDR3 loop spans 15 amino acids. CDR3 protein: CATSRDLDSQETQYF. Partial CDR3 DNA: TGTGCCACCAGCAGAGATTTAGACTCCCAAGAGACC.

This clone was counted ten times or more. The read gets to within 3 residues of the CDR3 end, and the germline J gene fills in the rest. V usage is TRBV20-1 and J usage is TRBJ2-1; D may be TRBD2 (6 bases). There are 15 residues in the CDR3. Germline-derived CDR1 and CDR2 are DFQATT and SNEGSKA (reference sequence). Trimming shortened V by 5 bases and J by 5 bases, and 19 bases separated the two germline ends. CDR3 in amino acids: CSAAPGLQRDNEQFF. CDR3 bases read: TGCAGTGCTGCTCCGGGACTCCAAAGAGACAATGAG.

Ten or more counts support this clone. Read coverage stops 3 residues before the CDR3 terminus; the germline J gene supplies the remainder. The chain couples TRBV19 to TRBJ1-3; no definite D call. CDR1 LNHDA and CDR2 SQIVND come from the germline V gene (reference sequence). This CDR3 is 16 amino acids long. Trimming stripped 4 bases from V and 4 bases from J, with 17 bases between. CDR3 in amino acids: CASSTLQKRYGNTIYF. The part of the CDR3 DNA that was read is TGTGCCAGTAGTACCCTCCAAAAAAGGTACGGAAACACC. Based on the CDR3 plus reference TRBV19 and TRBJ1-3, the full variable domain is DGGITQSPKYLFRKEGQNVTLSCEQNLNHDAMYWYRQDPGQGLRLIYYSQIVNDFQKGDIAEGYSVSREKKESFPLTVTSAQKNPTAFYLCASSTLQKRYGNTIYFGEGSWLTVV.

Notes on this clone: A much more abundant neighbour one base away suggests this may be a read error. Partial CDR3 DNA: TGCGCCAGCACCCTACCGGGACTAGCGGGCTCTAGCACAGATACC. Protein product: CASTLPGLAGSSTDT. In full, the CDR3 reads CASTLPGLAGSSTDTQYF. The V call is TRBV5-1, the J call TRBJ2-5; 12 bases are shared with TRBD2. The CDR3 end lies 3 residues beyond the end of the read and is filled in from the germline J gene. CDR3 length: 18 amino acids. The germline V gene has CDR1 SGHRS and CDR2 YFSETQ.

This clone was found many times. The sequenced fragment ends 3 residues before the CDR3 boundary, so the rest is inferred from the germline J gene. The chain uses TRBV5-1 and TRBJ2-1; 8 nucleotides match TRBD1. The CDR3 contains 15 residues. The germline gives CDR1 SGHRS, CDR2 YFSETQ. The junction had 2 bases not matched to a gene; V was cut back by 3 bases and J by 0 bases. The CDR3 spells CASSSGQGSYNEQFF. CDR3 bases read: TGCGCCAGCAGCTCCGGACAGGGCTCCTACAATGAG.

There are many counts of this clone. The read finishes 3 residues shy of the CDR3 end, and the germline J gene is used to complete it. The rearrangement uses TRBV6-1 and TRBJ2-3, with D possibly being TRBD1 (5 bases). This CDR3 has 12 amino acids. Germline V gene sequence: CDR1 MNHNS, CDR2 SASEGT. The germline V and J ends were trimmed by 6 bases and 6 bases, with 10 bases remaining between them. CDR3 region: CASSEQVDTQYF. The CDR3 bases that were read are TGTGCCAGCAGCGAACAGGTGGATACG.

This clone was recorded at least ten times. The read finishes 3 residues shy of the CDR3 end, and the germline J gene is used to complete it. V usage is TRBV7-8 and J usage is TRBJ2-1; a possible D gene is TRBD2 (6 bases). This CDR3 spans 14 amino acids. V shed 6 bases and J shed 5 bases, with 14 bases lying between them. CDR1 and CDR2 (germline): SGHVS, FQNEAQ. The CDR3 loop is CASSFTGGDNEQFF. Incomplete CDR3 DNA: TGTGCCAGCAGTTTCACTGGCGGGGACAATGAG.

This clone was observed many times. CDR3 amino acids: CSAPPGDYPYEQYF. The CDR3 bases that were read are TGCAGTGCTCCTCCAGGGGACTATCCCTACGAG. The chain carries TRBV20-1 and TRBJ2-7; weak D call: TRBD2 (7 bases). The read falls 3 residues short of the CDR3 end, and the missing part is taken from the germline J gene. V was trimmed by 5 bases and J by 2 bases, leaving 16 bases between them. The CDR3 is 14 residues long. The V gene's germline CDR1 is DFQATT and CDR2 SNEGSKA (reference sequence).

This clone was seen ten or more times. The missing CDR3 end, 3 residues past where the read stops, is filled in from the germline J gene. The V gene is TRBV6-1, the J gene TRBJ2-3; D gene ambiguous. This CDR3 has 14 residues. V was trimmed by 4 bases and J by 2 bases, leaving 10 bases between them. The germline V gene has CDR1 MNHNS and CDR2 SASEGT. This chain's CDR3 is CASSVAGATDTQYF. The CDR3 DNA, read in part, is TGTGCCAGCAGTGTCGCAGGAGCCACAGATACG.

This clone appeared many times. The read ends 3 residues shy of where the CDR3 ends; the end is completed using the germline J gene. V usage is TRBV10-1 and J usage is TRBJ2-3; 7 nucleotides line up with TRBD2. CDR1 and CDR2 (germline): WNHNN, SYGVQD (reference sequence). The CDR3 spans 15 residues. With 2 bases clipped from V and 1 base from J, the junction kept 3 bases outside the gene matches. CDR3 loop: CASSESGEGTDTQYF. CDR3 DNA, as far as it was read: TGCGCCAGCAGTGAGAGCGGGGAAGGCACAGATACG.

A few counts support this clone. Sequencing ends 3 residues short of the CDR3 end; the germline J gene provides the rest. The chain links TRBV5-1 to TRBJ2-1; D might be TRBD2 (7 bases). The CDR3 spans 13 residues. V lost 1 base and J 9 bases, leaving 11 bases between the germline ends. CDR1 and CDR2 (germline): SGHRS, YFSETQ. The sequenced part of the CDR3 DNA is TGCGCCAGCAGCTTGTGGGGGGGGCTTGAG. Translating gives CASSLWGGLE. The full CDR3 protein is CASSLWGGLEQFF.

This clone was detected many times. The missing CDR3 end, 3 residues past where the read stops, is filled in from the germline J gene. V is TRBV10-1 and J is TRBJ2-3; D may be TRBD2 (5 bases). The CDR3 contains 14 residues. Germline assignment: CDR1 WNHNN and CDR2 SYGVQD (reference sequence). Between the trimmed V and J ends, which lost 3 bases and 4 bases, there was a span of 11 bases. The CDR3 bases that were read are TGCGCCAGCAGTGAACCCAGCGGCGCAGATACG. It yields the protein CASSEPSGADT. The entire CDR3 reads CASSEPSGADTQYF.

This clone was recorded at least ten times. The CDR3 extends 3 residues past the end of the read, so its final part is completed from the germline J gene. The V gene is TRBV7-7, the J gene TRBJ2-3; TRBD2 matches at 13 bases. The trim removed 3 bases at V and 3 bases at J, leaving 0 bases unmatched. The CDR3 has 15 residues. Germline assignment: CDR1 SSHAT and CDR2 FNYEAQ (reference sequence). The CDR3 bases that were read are TGTGCCAGCAGCTTGGGACTAGCGGGGACAGATACG. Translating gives CASSLGLAGTDT. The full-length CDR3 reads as CASSLGLAGTDTQYF.

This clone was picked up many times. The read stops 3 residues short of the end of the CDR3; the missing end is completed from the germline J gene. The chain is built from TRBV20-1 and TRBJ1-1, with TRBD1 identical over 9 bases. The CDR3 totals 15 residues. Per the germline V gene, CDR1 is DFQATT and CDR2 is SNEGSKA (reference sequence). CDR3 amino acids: CSATTGTGTVGGAFF. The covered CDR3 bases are TGCAGTGCCACGACCGGGACAGGGACAGTCGGGGGA.

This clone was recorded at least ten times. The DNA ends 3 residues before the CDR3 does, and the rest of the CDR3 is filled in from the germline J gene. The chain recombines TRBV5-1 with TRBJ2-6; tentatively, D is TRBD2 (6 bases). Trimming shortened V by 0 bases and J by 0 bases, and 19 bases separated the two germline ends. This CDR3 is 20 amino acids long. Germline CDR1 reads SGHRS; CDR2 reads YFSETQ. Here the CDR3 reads CASSLDRSLGGRSGANVLTF. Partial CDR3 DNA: TGCGCCAGCAGCTTGGACAGGAGCCTAGGAGGGCGCTCTGGGGCCAACGTC.

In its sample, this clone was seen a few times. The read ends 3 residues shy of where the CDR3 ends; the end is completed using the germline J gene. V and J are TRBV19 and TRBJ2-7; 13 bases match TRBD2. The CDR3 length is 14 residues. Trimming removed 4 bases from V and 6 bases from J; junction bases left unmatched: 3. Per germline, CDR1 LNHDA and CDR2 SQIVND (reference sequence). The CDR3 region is CASSSGTSGTEQYF. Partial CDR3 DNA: TGTGCCAGTAGTAGTGGGACTAGCGGGACCGAG.

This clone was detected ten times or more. The CDR3 sequence: CASTRAPGGEEKLFF. The sequenced CDR3 bases are TGCGCCAGCACCCGGGCCCCAGGGGGCGAGGAAAAA. V usage is TRBV5-1 and J usage is TRBJ1-4; TRBD1 matches 8 bases. The missing CDR3 end, 3 residues past where the read stops, is filled in from the germline J gene. The germline gives CDR1 SGHRS, CDR2 YFSETQ. The CDR3 is made up of 15 amino acids. Unmatched junction bases numbered 12, after V lost 6 bases and J lost 8 bases.

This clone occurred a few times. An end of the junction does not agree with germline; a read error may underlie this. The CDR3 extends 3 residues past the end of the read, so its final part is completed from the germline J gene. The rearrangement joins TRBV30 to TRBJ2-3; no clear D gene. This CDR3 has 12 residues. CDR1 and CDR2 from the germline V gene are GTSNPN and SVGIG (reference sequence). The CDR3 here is CARSSTQNTQYF. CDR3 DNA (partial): TGTGCCCGGAGCTCAACCCAGAATACG.

CDR3 DNA (partial): TGCGCCAGCAGTGAGTCAAGCGGGGGACCCTACTACGAG. Its protein is CASSESSGGPYYE. In full, the CDR3 reads CASSESSGGPYYEQYF. The chain couples TRBV10-1 to TRBJ2-7, with 8 nucleotides matching TRBD2. The CDR3 end falls 3 residues outside the read, so it is completed with the germline J gene. The CDR3 runs 16 residues. The germline gives CDR1 WNHNN, CDR2 SYGVQD (reference sequence). V trimming: 0 bases; J trimming: 3 bases; junction bases outside the gene matches: 7.

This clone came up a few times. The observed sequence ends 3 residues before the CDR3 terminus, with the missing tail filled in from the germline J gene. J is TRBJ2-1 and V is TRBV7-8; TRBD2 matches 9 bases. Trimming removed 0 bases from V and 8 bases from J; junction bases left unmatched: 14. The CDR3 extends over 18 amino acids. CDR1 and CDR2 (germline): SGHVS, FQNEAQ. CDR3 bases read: TGTGCCAGCAGCTTAGCGAGGAGGCGGCGGGGGGGCCGTGATGAG. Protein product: CASSLARRRRGGRDE. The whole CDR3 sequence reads CASSLARRRRGGRDEQFF. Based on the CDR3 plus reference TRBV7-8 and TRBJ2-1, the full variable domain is GAGVSQSPRYKVAKRGQDVALRCDPISGHVSLFWYQQALGQGPEFLTYFQNEAQLDKSGLPSDRFFAERPEGSVSTLKIQRTQQEDSAVYLCASSLARRRRGGRDEQFFGPGTRLTVL.

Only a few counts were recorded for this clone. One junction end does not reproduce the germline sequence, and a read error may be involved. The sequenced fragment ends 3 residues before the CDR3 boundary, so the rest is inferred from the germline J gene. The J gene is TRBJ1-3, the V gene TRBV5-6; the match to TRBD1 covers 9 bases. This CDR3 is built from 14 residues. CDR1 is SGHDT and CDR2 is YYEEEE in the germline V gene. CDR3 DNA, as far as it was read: TGTGCCAGGACAGAGGGACAGGGTGGAGACACC. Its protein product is CARTEGQGGDT. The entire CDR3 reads CARTEGQGGDTIYF.

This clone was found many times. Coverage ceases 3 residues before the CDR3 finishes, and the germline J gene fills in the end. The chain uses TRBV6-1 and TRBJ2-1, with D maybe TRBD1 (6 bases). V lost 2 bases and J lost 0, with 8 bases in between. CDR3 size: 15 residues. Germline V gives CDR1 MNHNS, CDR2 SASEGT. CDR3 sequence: CASSERGSSYNEQFF. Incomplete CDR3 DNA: TGTGCCAGCAGTGAAAGGGGGAGCTCCTACAATGAG.

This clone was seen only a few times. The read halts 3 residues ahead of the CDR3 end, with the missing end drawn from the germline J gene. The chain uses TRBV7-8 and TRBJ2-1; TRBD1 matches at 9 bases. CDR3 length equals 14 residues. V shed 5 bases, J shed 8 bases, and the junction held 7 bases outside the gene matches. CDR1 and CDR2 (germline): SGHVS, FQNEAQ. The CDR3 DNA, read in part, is TGTGCCAGCAGCGTCCGGGACAGGGTCGATGAG. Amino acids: CASSVRDRVDE. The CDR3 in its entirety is CASSVRDRVDEQFF.